These T cell receptor beta chains were read from a single sample in a study of blood T cells in healthy people across ages. TCRdb independently ran MiXCR on the 5' RACE reads; one entry per CDR3 protein. The sample includes fewer than 1,200,000 distinct CDR3 sequences, around 25% of them seen just once. The data were also submitted as part of a second study, on T cells of mothers and their children.

What was sequenced was blood. Receptor source: a girl between 2 and 10 years old in good health. The CDR3 runs from the conserved cysteine through the conserved F or W. A D gene is named only where the DNA matches it firmly. Clone size is not always given. Where it is, it says once, few, many or a class for expanded clones.

NA,TRBV7-2,NA,TRBJ1-5,CASSSTRQLGQPQHF,TGTGCCAGCAGTTCGACCAGGCAGCTAGGCCAGCCCCAGCATTTT
NA,TRBV20-1,NA,TRBJ1-1,CSAHDQHEAFF,TGCAGTGCTCATGATCAACACGAAGCTTTCTTT
few,TRBV9,NA,TRBJ1-3,CASSAEGHSGNTIYF,TGTGCCAGCAGCGCCGAAGGGCATTCTGGAAACACCATATATTTT
few,TRBV6-6,NA,TRBJ2-7,CASRPSSYEQYF,TGTGCCAGCAGACCTAGCTCCTACGAGCAGTACTTC
NA,TRBV20-1,NA,TRBJ2-2,CSARGTLNTGELFF,TGCAGTGCCCGCGGGACCCTTAACACCGGGGAGCTGTTTTTT
NA,TRBV18,NA,TRBJ2-1,CASSQNLHAEQFF,TGTGCCAGCTCACAAAACTTACACGCCGAGCAGTTCTTC
few,TRBV19,NA,TRBJ1-1,CASRTTANTEAFF,TGTGCCAGTAGGACGACGGCGAACACTGAAGCTTTCTTT
NA,TRBV7-9,NA,TRBJ2-1,CASSLGFGGNEQFF,TGTGCCAGCAGCTTAGGATTTGGGGGTAATGAGCAGTTCTTC
few,TRBV29-1,NA,TRBJ2-5,CSARRLTGGQRIQETQYF,TGCAGCGCTAGGCGGTTGACGGGGGGACAGCGAATCCAAGAGACCCAGTACTTC
few,TRBV20-1,TRBD1,TRBJ2-5,CSAPGQDLQETQYF,TGCAGTGCCCCGGGACAGGACCTCCAAGAGACCCAGTACTTC
few,TRBV6-5,TRBD2,TRBJ2-1,CASRLLAGGVNEQFF,TGTGCCAGCAGGCTTCTAGCGGGAGGGGTAAATGAGCAGTTCTTC
few,TRBV12-3/TRBV12-4,TRBD1,TRBJ2-5,CASSQGQYIGETQYF,TGTGCCAGCAGTCAGGGACAGTACATTGGAGAGACCCAGTACTTC
few,TRBV2,NA,TRBJ2-5,CASSEDSEVRETQYF,TGTGCCAGCAGTGAAGATTCTGAGGTTCGAGAGACCCAGTACTTC
few,TRBV12-3/TRBV12-4,NA,TRBJ2-7,CASSLAVGYEQYF,TGCGCCAGCAGCTTGGCCGTCGGTTACGAGCAGTACTTC
NA,TRBV3-1,TRBD2,TRBJ2-7,CASSHLAGGNNEQYF,TGTGCCAGCAGCCACCTAGCGGGCGGAAATAACGAGCAGTACTTC
few,TRBV12-3/TRBV12-4,NA,TRBJ2-5,CASRLSGVAETQYF,TGTGCCAGCAGGTTATCAGGGGTTGCGGAGACCCAGTACTTC
NA,TRBV20-1,NA,TRBJ2-7,CSAREGPFSYEQYF,TGCAGTGCTAGAGAAGGACCATTTTCCTACGAGCAGTACTTC
NA,TRBV13,NA,TRBJ1-1,CASSLSQGWTEAFF,TGTGCCAGCAGCTTATCCCAGGGGTGGACTGAAGCTTTCTTT
NA,TRBV7-2,NA,TRBJ2-5,CASSLMTYALETQYF,TGTGCCAGCAGCCTTATGACCTATGCTCTAGAGACCCAGTACTTC
NA,TRBV4-3,NA,TRBJ2-7,CASSQDRAGEQYF,TGCGCCAGCAGCCAAGACAGGGCGGGGGAGCAGTACTTC
NA,TRBV12-3/TRBV12-4,NA,TRBJ2-7,CASTQGVSSGLGEQYF,TGTGCCAGCACCCAGGGCGTTTCGTCAGGTTTGGGCGAGCAGTACTTC
NA,TRBV12-3/TRBV12-4,TRBD2,TRBJ2-3,CASRPLAGGDTQYF,TGTGCCAGCAGGCCACTAGCGGGGGGAGATACGCAGTATTTT
NA,TRBV20-1,TRBD1,TRBJ2-7,CSARAQGQGGHEQYF,TGCAGTGCTAGAGCCCAGGGACAGGGAGGCCACGAGCAGTACTTC
many,TRBV28,TRBD1,TRBJ2-1,CASSTPGTGDNEQFF,TGTGCCAGCAGTACCCCCGGGACAGGGGACAATGAGCAGTTCTTC
few,TRBV29-1,NA,TRBJ1-1,CSVARTEAFF,TGCAGCGTTGCTCGGACTGAAGCTTTCTTT
NA,TRBV5-1,TRBD1,TRBJ2-3,CASSPRTGSTDTQYF,TGCGCCAGCAGCCCTCGGACAGGGAGCACAGATACGCAGTATTTT
NA,TRBV20-1,NA,TRBJ2-1,CSVSPHGYNEQFF,TGCAGTGTTTCACCACATGGGTACAATGAGCAGTTCTTC
NA,TRBV24-1,NA,TRBJ2-1,CATSAARRVRSNEQFF,TGTGCCACCAGTGCCGCCCGTCGGGTAAGGAGCAATGAGCAGTTCTTC
few,TRBV9,NA,TRBJ1-2,CASSPRTAPYGYTF,TGTGCCAGCAGCCCTCGGACAGCTCCCTATGGCTACACCTTC
NA,TRBV4-3,NA,TRBJ1-3,CASSQDQGFAGNTIYF,TGCGCCAGCAGCCAAGATCAGGGTTTTGCTGGAAACACCATATATTTT
few,TRBV5-1,NA,TRBJ2-1,CASSLGSGSGHFYNEQFF,TGCGCCAGCAGCTTGGGTTCGGGGTCGGGACACTTCTACAATGAGCAGTTCTTC
NA,TRBV18,NA,TRBJ1-3,CASSPLARNSGNTIYF,TGTGCCAGCTCACCACTGGCCAGAAACTCTGGAAACACCATATATTTT
NA,TRBV7-2,NA,TRBJ2-5,CASSTHPSETQYF,TGTGCCAGCAGCACTCACCCGTCGGAGACCCAGTACTTC
NA,TRBV5-5,NA,TRBJ2-5,CASSGTQGLGETQYF,TGTGCCAGCAGCGGCACACAGGGTTTGGGGGAGACCCAGTACTTC
few,TRBV6-5,TRBD1,TRBJ1-1,CASSPPNIGGLTEAFF,TGTGCCAGCAGTCCTCCAAATATAGGGGGCTTGACTGAAGCTTTCTTT
NA,TRBV6-2/TRBV6-3,NA,TRBJ2-7,CASSHAVGLTNYEQYF,TGTGCCAGCAGCCACGCCGTGGGGCTTACGAACTACGAGCAGTACTTC
few,TRBV11-3,NA,TRBJ2-1,CASSPRPSSSSYNEQFF,TGTGCCAGCAGCCCTCGCCCCTCCTCTAGCTCCTACAATGAGCAGTTCTTC
NA,TRBV6-6,NA,TRBJ2-3,CASRFGSTDTQYF,TGTGCCAGCAGGTTCGGTTCGACAGATACGCAGTATTTT
few,TRBV2,NA,TRBJ1-4,CASSEERAGDEKLFF,TGTGCCAGCAGTGAAGAGAGGGCAGGGGACGAAAAACTGTTTTTT
few,TRBV10-3,NA,TRBJ2-1,CAISAPSTGSSYNEQFF,TGTGCCATCAGTGCCCCCTCGACGGGGAGCTCCTACAATGAGCAGTTCTTC
few,TRBV5-1,TRBD2,TRBJ2-5,CASSFALAGQETQYF,TGCGCCAGCAGCTTCGCCCTAGCGGGACAAGAGACCCAGTACTTC
few,TRBV20-1,NA,TRBJ2-1,CSARWGEQLF,TGCAGTGCTCGGTGGGGTGAGCAGCTCTTC
NA,TRBV2,TRBD1,TRBJ1-2,CASSFMTGRETGYTF,TGTGCCAGCAGTTTTATGACAGGGCGGGAAACTGGCTACACCTTC
NA,TRBV20-1,NA,TRBJ1-2,CSARDLSRGYNGYTF,TGCAGTGCTAGAGATCTGTCAAGGGGTTACAATGGCTACACCTTC
few,TRBV4-1,TRBD1,TRBJ1-4,CASSRDSFNEKLFF,TGCGCCAGCAGCCGGGACAGCTTTAATGAAAAACTGTTTTTT
NA,TRBV9,TRBD1,TRBJ1-1,CASSVLPGTGGVDTEPFF,TGTGCCAGCAGCGTACTACCCGGGACAGGTGGGGTAGACACTGAACCTTTCTTT
NA,TRBV7-8,TRBD2,TRBJ2-5,CASSLMGLAGALWETQYF,TGTGCCAGCAGCTTAATGGGACTAGCGGGGGCCCTGTGGGAGACCCAGTACTTC
NA,TRBV10-3,TRBD1,TRBJ2-5,CAIGQDQETQYF,TGTGCCATCGGACAGGACCAAGAGACCCAGTACTTC
few,TRBV29-1,TRBD1,TRBJ1-2,CSDLLVTGGGYTF,TGCAGCGACCTCCTTGTGACAGGGGGTGGCTACACCTTC
NA,TRBV9,NA,TRBJ2-3,CASSPGGHSTDTQYF,TGTGCCAGCAGTCCAGGGGGGCATAGCACAGATACGCAGTATTTT